This TCR beta chain stems from a study of blood T cell repertoires in COVID-19. V gave up 1 base and J gave up 6 bases; unmatched junction bases: 7. In germline, CDR1 is SGHTA, CDR2 FQGTGA. This CDR3 is 15 amino acids long. The protocol was immunoSEQ multiplex PCR, while the TCRdb copy is restricted to in-frame clones and leaves out a portion. This table has approximately 150,000 clones, approximately 90% appearing once. The chain is built from TRBV7-3 and TRBJ2-7; 9 bases are shared with TRBD2. The TCR originated in a human donor in a cohort sampled during active COVID-19. Sequenced material: peripheral blood. As DNA, the CDR3 is TGTGCCAGCAGCTTAAGTGCGGGAGGGCCTTCCGAGCAGTACTTC. This sequence encodes CASSLSAGGPSEQYF.